The sequence of this TCR beta chain was determined in a study of shared clonotypes between healthy human individuals. Overall study findings and caveats: Clonotype sharing levels among donors were expected to vary with sequencing depth. In this cohort, only blood was sampled, and tissue repertoires likely differ. Across subsets, estimated richness was generally greater for naive than for memory populations.

Assay: immunoSEQ multiplex PCR; the TCRdb copy retains only in-frame clones and omits some. This sample has roughly 770,000 clones; around 96% occur once, and the top ten carry approximately 0.2%. Germline V gene data show CDR1 as SQVTM and CDR2 as ANQGSEA. There are 12 residues in the CDR3. Trimming removed 4 bases from V and 6 bases from J, with 9 bases in between. Terminally differentiated effector memory CD45RA+ cells were left out of the naive CD8 fraction, which was CD45RO-negative and positively selected for CCR7. Turning to this clone: What it binds is unknown.

This TCR came from a man under 40 in good health. V gene TRBV29-1 combines with J gene TRBJ2-2; the D is unclear. The sequenced sample was naive CD8+ T cells sorted from blood. The CDR3 sequence is CSVVRLSGELFF. CDR3 in DNA: TGCAGCGTTGTTCGACTCTCCGGGGAGCTGTTTTTT.